The rows below give T cell receptor beta chains drawn from one sample of a study of CXCR3-negative and CXCR3-positive naive CD8 T cells. Reanalyzing the 5' RACE reads, TCRdb keeps one entry per CDR3 protein, without DNA. The listing records about 120,000 distinct CDR3 sequences. The specimen sequenced was naive CXCR3+ CD8+ T cells from blood. These receptors all come from a human donor in good health. Some clones in this sample may be carry-over from other donors' samples. CDR3s include the opening cysteine and the closing phenylalanine or tryptophan.

V	J	CDR3
TRBV12-5	TRBJ2-1	CASGGGSSVVDEQFF
TRBV28	TRBJ2-1	CASSFLARLSYNEQFF
TRBV29-1	TRBJ2-2	CSVERPNTGELFF
TRBV20-1	TRBJ1-3	CSAAPFRTNRDLEELRGNTIYF
TRBV28	TRBJ1-6	CASSFGTGKSPLHF
TRBV28	TRBJ1-4	CASSFLDATNEKLFF
TRBV7-9	TRBJ2-7	CASSLAGHEQYF
TRBV5-1	TRBJ2-7	CASSLISQVPYYEQYF
TRBV7-8	TRBJ1-1	CASSLVRGQAYTEAFF
TRBV18	TRBJ2-1	CASSPRQGENEQFF
TRBV28	TRBJ2-1	CASSLYGNEQFF
TRBV11-2	TRBJ2-7	CASSLDSEGLYEQYF
TRBV7-6	TRBJ2-1	CASSLGGANEQFF
TRBV28	TRBJ2-7	CASSLLFRAAYEQYF
TRBV24-1	TRBJ2-7	CATSVGSYEQYF
TRBV7-3	TRBJ2-3	CASSLGRLNTDTQYF
TRBV7-9	TRBJ2-1	CASTDMGESSYNEQFF
TRBV4-1	TRBJ2-1	CASSQWLPGQGSVNEQFF
TRBV5-4	TRBJ2-7	CASSLLSPAGGPYEQYF
TRBV24-1	TRBJ2-7	CATSDSTGGSYEQYF
TRBV27	TRBJ1-3	CASRITDTHSGNTIYF
TRBV5-1	TRBJ1-1	CASSLWAGNTEAFF
TRBV5-1	TRBJ1-6	CASSWTGGSHNSPLHF
TRBV6-5	TRBJ2-1	CASSYSGNNEQFF
TRBV10-1	TRBJ2-1	CASSENPPGGLINEQFF